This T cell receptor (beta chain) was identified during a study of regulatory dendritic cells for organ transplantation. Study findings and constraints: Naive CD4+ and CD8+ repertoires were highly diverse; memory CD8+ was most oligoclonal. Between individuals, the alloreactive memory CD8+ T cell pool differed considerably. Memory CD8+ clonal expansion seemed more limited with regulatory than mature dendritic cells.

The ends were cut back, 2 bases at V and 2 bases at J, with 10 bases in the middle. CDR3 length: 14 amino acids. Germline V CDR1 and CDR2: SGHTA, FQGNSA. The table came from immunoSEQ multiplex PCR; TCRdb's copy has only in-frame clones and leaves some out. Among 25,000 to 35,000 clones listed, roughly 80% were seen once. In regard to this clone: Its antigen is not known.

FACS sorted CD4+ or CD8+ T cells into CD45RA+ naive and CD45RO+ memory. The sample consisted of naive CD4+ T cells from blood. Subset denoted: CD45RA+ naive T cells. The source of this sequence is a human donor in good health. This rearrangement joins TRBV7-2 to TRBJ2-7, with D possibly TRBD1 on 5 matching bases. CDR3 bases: TGTGCCAGCAGCTTAAGGGGAACCCCCTACGAGCAGTACTTC. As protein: CASSLRGTPYEQYF.